The 16 T cell receptor beta chains reported below all come from one sample, sequenced in a study of blood T cell repertoires in COVID-19. Libraries were prepared by immunoSEQ multiplex PCR; TCRdb keeps only in-frame clonotypes and omits some of them. The sample holds tens of thousands of clones, around 80% seen once. Sequencing input: peripheral blood. The receptor source for this set is a man in his 70s with acute or convalescent COVID-19.

Notes on this clone: Other DNA sequences in the sample encode the same CDR3. This chain joins TRBV7-2 and TRBJ2-7; no firm D call. Germline CDR1 is SGHTA and CDR2 is FQGNSA. CDR3 length: 13 residues. V was shortened by 6 bases and J by 0 bases, with 9 bases between the two germline ends. In nucleotides, the CDR3 is TGTGCCAGCAGTTCCTCCAGCTCCTACGAGCAGTACTTC. Its protein product is CASSSSSSYEQYF.

The chain employs TRBV6-2 or TRBV6-3 and TRBJ2-1; 8 nucleotides align to TRBD1. The germline V gene has CDR1 MNHEY and CDR2 SVGEGT. The CDR3 has 15 amino acids. V shed 2 bases and J 7 bases; nucleotides not matched to a gene: 7. The CDR3 loop is CASSYTRTGRNEQFF. As DNA, the CDR3 is TGTGCCAGCAGTTACACGCGGACAGGGCGAAATGAGCAGTTCTTC.

The V call is TRBV7-2, the J call TRBJ1-5, with TRBD1 identical over 7 bases. The CDR3 covers 18 residues. Germline CDR1 is SGHTA and CDR2 is FQGNSA. V trimming: 5 bases; J trimming: 0 bases; junction bases outside the gene matches: 13. DNA for the CDR3: TGTGCCAGCAGCGTAGACAGGGTAGGGGGACATAGCAATCAGCCCCAGCATTTT. Protein product: CASSVDRVGGHSNQPQHF.

CDR3 protein: CASSLTGTASSYNSPLHF. The CDR3, as DNA: TGTGCCAGCAGCTTAACCGGGACAGCTAGCTCCTATAATTCACCCCTCCACTTT. The rearrangement links TRBV11-2 to TRBJ1-6; 7 bases match TRBD1. This CDR3 contains 18 residues. The V segment lost 2 bases and the J segment 0 bases; nucleotides outside the gene matches: 7. Germline CDR1 reads SGHAT; CDR2 reads FQNNGV.

The V call is TRBV30, the J call TRBJ2-2, with a possible D match to TRBD1 (7 bases). The germline V and J ends were trimmed by 5 bases and 3 bases, with 13 bases remaining between them. The CDR3 loop spans 14 amino acids. Germline CDR1 is GTSNPN and CDR2 is SVGIG (reference sequence). In DNA, the CDR3 is TGTGCCTGGTCCGGCAGGGGGGACACCGGGGAGCTGTTTTTT. Translating it yields CAWSGRGDTGELFF.

The chain joins TRBV12-3 or TRBV12-4 to TRBJ2-7; D might be TRBD2 (6 bases). The CDR3 covers 13 residues. V lost 3 bases, J lost 7 bases, and 13 bases lay in between. The CDR3 DNA follows: TGTGCCAGCAGTTTCATTGGGACTCGGGAGCAGTACTTC. This gives the protein CASSFIGTREQYF.

This clone was seen more than once but under ten times. V usage is TRBV11-2 and J usage is TRBJ2-7; tentative D call: TRBD2 (5 bases). Germline CDR1 SGHAT, CDR2 FQNNGV. The CDR3 is made up of 14 amino acids. Trimming shortened V by 5 bases and J by 3 bases, and 14 bases separated the two germline ends. CDR3 protein: CASSPTAELYEQYF. Written as DNA, the CDR3 is TGTGCCAGCAGCCCCACAGCGGAACTCTACGAGCAGTACTTC.

V is TRBV6-5 and J is TRBJ2-4; TRBD2 matches at 8 bases. J was trimmed by 9 bases and V by 6 bases; bases with no gene match: 4. This CDR3 region has 12 residues. Germline V gene data show CDR1 as MNHEY and CDR2 as SVGAGI. CDR3 nucleotide sequence: TGTGCCAGCAGGGCTAGCGGGTCCATTCAGTACTTC. It specifies CASRASGSIQYF.

V usage is TRBV6-2 or TRBV6-3 and J usage is TRBJ2-2, with a tentative D call TRBD2 (7 bases). CDR3 length: 14 amino acids. Germline CDR1 is MNHEY and CDR2 is SVGEGT. V dropped 6 bases and J dropped 5 bases, with 13 bases sitting between them. CDR3 sequence: CASSRGGETGELFF. The DNA for the CDR3 is TGTGCCAGCAGCCGAGGGGGGGAGACCGGGGAGCTGTTTTTT.

This clone occurred a few times. The rearrangement uses TRBV9 and TRBJ1-4; 10 nucleotides match TRBD1. The CDR3 is 15 amino acids. Trimming at V came to 4 bases and at J to 7 bases, leaving 7 bases not matched to a gene. Germline CDR1 is SGDLS and CDR2 is YYNGEE. CDR3 nucleotides: TGTGCCAGCAGCCCCGGGACAGGGGCCTTTGAAAAACTGTTTTTT. Its protein is CASSPGTGAFEKLFF.

The chain employs TRBV7-2 and TRBJ2-7; TRBD1 matches 9 bases. CDR1 is SGHTA and CDR2 is FQGNSA in the germline V gene. The V and J ends lost 3 bases and 3 bases, in that order; junction bases with no gene match: 0. This CDR3 comprises 13 residues. CDR3 region: CASSLTGGYEQYF. CDR3 bases: TGTGCCAGCAGCTTGACAGGGGGCTACGAGCAGTACTTC.

The chain recombines TRBV29-1 with TRBJ2-1, with D maybe TRBD2 (5 bases). This CDR3 region has 12 residues. The V gene's germline CDR1 is SQVTM and CDR2 ANQGSEA. Trimming took off 7 bases at V and 3 bases at J, with 10 bases between the two ends. The CDR3 protein is CSAPRDYNEQFF. CDR3 coding DNA: TGCAGCGCTCCCCGGGACTACAATGAGCAGTTCTTC.

The chain links TRBV9 to TRBJ1-4, with a weak D call TRBD1 (5 bases). The V and J ends lost 3 bases and 4 bases respectively, with 13 bases between them. Germline CDR1 SGDLS, CDR2 YYNGEE. CDR3 length equals 15 residues. CDR3 nucleotide sequence: TGTGCCAGCAGCGCCTCCCCTCAGGGTAATGAAAAACTGTTTTTT. Translated, it gives CASSASPQGNEKLFF. The whole variable domain, remainder taken from reference TRBV9 and TRBJ1-4, is DSGVTQTPKHLITATGQRVTLRCSPRSGDLSVYWYQQSLDQGLQFLIQYYNGEERAKGNILERFSAQQFPDLHSELNLSSLELGDSALYFCASSASPQGNEKLFFGSGTQLSVL.

This clone occurred once. This chain joins TRBV6-6 and TRBJ1-5; 8 bases line up with TRBD1. This CDR3 comprises 13 residues. Germline CDR1 MNHNY, CDR2 SVGAGI (reference sequence). Trimming cost V 5 bases and J 7 bases; bases outside gene matches: 4. The CDR3 loop reads CASSGQGRQPQHF. CDR3 in DNA: TGTGCCAGCAGTGGACAGGGACGGCAGCCCCAGCATTTT.

For this clone: One end of the junction varies from germline; a read error may be responsible. The rearrangement links TRBV27 to TRBJ2-2, with 7 bases matching TRBD1. CDR3 length: 15 amino acids. The V gene's germline CDR1 is MNHEY and CDR2 SMNVEV (reference sequence). CDR3 sequence (DNA): TGTACCAGCAGTTTATACCAGGGGGACACCGGGGAGCTGTTTTTT. This translates into CTSSLYQGDTGELFF.

The gene calls are TRBV5-1 and TRBJ2-7; 8 bases are a match to TRBD1. Unmatched junction bases numbered 6, after V lost 0 bases and J lost 4 bases. Per germline, CDR1 SGHRS and CDR2 YFSETQ. CDR3 length equals 15 residues. The CDR3 is CASSLGGTGAYEQYF. The DNA of the CDR3 is TGCGCCAGCAGCTTGGGTGGGACAGGAGCTTACGAGCAGTACTTC.